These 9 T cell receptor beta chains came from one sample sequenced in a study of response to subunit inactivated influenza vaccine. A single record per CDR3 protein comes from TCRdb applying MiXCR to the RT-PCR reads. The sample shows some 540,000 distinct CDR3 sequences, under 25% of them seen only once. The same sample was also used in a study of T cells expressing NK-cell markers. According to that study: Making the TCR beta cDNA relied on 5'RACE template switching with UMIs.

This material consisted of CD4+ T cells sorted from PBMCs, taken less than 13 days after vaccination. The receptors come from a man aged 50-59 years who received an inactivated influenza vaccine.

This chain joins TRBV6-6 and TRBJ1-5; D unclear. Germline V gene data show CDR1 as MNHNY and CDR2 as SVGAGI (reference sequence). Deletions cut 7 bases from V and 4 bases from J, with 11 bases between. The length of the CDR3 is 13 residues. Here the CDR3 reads CASTRGPNQPQHF. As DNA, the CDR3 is TGTGCCAGCACGAGAGGGCCGAATCAGCCCCAGCATTTT.

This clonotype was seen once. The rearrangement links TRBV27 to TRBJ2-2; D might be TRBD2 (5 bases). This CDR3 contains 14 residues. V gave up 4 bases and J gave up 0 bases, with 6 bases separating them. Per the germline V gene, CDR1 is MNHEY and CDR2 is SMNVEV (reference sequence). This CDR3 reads CASSWEPNTGELFF. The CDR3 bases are TGTGCCAGCAGTTGGGAGCCGAACACCGGGGAGCTGTTTTTT.

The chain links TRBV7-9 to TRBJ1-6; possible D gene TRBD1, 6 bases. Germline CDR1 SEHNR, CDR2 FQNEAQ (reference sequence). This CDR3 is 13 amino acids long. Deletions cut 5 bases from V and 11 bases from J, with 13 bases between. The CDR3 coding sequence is TGTGCCAGCAGCACCGACAGGATGACACCCCTCCACTTT. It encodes CASSTDRMTPLHF. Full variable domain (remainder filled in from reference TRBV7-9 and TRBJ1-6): DTGVSQNPRHKITKRGQNVTFRCDPISEHNRLYWYRQTLGQGPEFLTYFQNEAQLEKSRLLSDRFSAERPKGSFSTLEIQRTEQGDSAMYLCASSTDRMTPLHFGNGTRLTVT.

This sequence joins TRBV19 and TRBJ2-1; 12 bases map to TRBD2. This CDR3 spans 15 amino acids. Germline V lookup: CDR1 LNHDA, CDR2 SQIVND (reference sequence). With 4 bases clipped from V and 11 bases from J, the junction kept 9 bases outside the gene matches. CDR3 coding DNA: TGTGCCAGTAGTAAGTTGGAGACTAGCGGGGGCCAGCAGTTCTTC. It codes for CASSKLETSGGQQFF.

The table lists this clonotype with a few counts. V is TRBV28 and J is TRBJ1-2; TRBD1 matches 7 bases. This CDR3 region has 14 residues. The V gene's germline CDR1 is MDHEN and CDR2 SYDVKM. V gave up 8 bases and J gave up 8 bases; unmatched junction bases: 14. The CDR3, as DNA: TGTGCCAGCGACGAGGGGGCGAGATTAGGAGGCTACACCTTC. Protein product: CASDEGARLGGYTF.

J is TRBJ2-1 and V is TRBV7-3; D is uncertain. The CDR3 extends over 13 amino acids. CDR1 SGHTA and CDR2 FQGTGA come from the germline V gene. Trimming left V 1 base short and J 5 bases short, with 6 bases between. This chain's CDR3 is CASSLNRHNEQFF. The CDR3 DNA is TGTGCCAGCAGCTTAAACAGACACAATGAGCAGTTCTTC.

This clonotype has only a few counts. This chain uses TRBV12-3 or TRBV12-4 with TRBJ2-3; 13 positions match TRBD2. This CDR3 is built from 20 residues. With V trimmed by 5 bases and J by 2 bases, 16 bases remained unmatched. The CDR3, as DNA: TGTGCCAGCAGTAGCAATCCGGGACTAGCGGGGTCTACCCCCACAGATACGCAGTATTTT. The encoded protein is CASSSNPGLAGSTPTDTQYF.

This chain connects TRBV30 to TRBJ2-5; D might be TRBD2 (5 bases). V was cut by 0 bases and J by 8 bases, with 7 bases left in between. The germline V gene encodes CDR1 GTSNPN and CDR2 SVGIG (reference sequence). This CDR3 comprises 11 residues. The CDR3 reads CAWSVGSTQYF. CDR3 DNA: TGTGCCTGGAGTGTAGGGAGTACCCAGTACTTC.

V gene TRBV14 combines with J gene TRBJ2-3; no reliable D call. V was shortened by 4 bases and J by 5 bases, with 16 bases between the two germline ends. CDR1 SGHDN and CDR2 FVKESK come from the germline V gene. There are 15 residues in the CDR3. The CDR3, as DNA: TGTGCCAGCAGCCGCGTCGCGATCCGTGGAGATACGCAGTATTTT. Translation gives CASSRVAIRGDTQYF.